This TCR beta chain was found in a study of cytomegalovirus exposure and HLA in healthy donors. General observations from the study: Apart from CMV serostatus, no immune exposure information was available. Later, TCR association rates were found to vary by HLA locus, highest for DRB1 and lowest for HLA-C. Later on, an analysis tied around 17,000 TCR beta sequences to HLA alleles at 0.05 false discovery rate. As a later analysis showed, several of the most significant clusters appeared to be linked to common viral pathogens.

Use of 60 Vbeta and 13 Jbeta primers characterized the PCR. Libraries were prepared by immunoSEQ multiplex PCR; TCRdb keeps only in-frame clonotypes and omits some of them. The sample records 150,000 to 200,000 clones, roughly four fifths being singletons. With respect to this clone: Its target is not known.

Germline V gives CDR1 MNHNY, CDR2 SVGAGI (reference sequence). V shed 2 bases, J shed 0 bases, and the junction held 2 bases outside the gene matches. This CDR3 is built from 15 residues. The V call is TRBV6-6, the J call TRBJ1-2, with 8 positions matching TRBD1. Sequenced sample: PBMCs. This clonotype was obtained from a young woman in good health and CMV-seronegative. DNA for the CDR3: TGTGCCAGCAGTTACCGACAGGGGACTAACTATGGCTACACCTTC. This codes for CASSYRQGTNYGYTF.